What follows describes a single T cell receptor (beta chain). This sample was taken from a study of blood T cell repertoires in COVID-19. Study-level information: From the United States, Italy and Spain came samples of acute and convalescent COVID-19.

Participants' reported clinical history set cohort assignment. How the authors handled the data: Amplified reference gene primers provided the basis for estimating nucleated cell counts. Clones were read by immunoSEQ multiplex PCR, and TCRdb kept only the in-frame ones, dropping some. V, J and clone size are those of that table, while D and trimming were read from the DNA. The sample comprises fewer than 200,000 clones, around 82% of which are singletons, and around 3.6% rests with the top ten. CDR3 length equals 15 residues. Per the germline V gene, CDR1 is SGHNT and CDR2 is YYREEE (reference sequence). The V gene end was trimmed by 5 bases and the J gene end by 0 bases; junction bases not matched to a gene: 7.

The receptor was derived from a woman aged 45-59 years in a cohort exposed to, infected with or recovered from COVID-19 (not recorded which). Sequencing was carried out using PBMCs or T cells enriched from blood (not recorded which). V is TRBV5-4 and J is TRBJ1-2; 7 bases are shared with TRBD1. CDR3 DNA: TGTGCCAGCAGGCAGGGGGAGCCTACTAACTATGGCTACACCTTC. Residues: CASRQGEPTNYGYTF.